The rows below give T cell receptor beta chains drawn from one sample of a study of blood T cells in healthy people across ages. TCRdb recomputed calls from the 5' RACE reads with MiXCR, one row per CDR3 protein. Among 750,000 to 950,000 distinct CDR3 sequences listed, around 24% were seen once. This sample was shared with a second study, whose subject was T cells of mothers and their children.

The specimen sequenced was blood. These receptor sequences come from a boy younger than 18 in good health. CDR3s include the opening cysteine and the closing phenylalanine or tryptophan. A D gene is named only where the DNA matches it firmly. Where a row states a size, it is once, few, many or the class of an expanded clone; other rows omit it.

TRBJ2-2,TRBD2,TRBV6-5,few,CASSYGTMGTGELFF,TGTGCCAGCAGTTACGGGACTATGGGCACCGGGGAGCTGTTTTTT
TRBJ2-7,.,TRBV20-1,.,CSARDPDYVTGSSYEQYF,TGCAGTGCTAGAGATCCAGACTACGTAACGGGAAGCTCCTACGAGCAGTACTTC
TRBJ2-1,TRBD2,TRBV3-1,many,CASSRRGLAGGQFF,TGTGCCAGCAGCCGGAGGGGACTAGCGGGAGGGCAGTTCTTC
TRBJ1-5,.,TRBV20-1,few,CSAREAGSYSNQPQHF,TGCAGTGCTAGAGAGGCAGGGAGTTATAGCAATCAGCCCCAGCATTTT
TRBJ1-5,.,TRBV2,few,CASSELGPQHF,TGTGCCAGCAGTGAACTAGGGCCCCAGCATTTT
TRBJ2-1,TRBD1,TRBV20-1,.,CSARGRNRDRGYEQFF,TGCAGTGCTAGAGGTCGTAACCGGGACAGGGGTTACGAGCAGTTCTTC
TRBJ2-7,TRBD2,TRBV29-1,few,CSVERGDEQYF,TGCAGCGTTGAACGGGGGGACGAGCAGTACTTC
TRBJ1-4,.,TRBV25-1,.,CASSELREGRGSEKLFF,TGTGCCAGCAGTGAATTAAGGGAGGGCAGGGGAAGCGAAAAACTGTTTTTT
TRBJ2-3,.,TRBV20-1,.,CSAPGGYEQFF,TGCAGTGCTCCAGGGGGGTATGAGCAGTTCTTT
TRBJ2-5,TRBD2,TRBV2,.,CASSAGTSAQETQYF,TGTGCCAGCAGTGCCGGGACTAGCGCTCAAGAGACCCAGTACTTC
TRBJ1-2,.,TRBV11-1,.,CASSSGVVRDNYGYTF,TGTGCCAGCAGCTCCGGGGTAGTCAGGGACAACTATGGCTACACCTTC
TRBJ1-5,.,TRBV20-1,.,CSATRQAQPQHF,TGCAGTGCTACGCGACAGGCCCAGCCCCAGCATTTT
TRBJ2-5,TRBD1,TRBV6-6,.,CASGLTRDSQETQYF,TGTGCCAGCGGGCTAACAAGGGACAGCCAAGAGACCCAGTACTTC
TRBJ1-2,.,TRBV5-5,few,CASSLRRGSNGYTF,TGTGCCAGCAGCTTGCGCCGGGGTTCGAATGGCTACACCTTC
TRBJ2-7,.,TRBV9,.,CASRVDAGLDEQYF,TGTGCCAGCAGGGTAGACGCAGGGCTCGACGAGCAGTACTTC
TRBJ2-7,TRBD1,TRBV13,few,CASSRGQGANYEQYF,TGTGCCAGCAGCAGAGGACAGGGGGCAAACTACGAGCAGTACTTC
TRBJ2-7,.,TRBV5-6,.,CASSLTGLEQYF,TGTGCCAGCAGCTTGACAGGGCTCGAGCAGTACTTC
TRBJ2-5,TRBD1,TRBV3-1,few,CASSPAGTGWWGTQYF,TGTGCCAGCAGCCCAGCCGGGACAGGGTGGTGGGGGACCCAGTACTTC
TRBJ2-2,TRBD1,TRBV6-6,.,CASSHRGEAGELFF,TGTGCCAGCAGTCACAGGGGTGAGGCCGGGGAGCTGTTTTTT
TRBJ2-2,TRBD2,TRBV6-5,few,CASRKLAGGPAGELFF,TGTGCCAGCAGAAAACTAGCGGGGGGGCCGGCCGGGGAGCTGTTTTTT
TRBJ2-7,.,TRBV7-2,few,CASSYDFALEQYF,TGTGCCAGCAGCTACGACTTCGCCCTCGAGCAGTACTTC
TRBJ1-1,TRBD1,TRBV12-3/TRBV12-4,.,CASSFGDRVNTEAFF,TGTGCCAGCAGTTTCGGGGACAGGGTGAACACTGAAGCTTTCTTT
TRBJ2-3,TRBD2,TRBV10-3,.,CAISESAGTTQYF,TGTGCCATCAGTGAGTCAGCGGGGACTACGCAGTATTTT
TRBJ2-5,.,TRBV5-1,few,CASAPGIQETQYF,TGCGCCAGCGCCCCAGGGATACAAGAGACCCAGTACTTC
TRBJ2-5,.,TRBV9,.,CASSVAGADGETQYF,TGTGCCAGCAGCGTAGCGGGGGCGGATGGGGAGACCCAGTACTTC
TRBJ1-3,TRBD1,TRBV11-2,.,CASSFGSGGENTIYF,TGTGCCAGCAGCTTTGGTTCAGGGGGCGAAAACACCATATATTTT
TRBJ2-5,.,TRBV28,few,CASSRLRAQYF,TGTGCCAGCAGTCGACTGCGGGCCCAGTACTTC
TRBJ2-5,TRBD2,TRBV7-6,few,CASSHGSGGRGTQYF,TGTGCCAGCAGTCACGGTAGCGGGGGGAGGGGGACCCAGTACTTC
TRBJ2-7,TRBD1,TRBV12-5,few,CASGLVKDRVRGNEQYF,TGTGCTAGTGGTTTGGTAAAGGACAGGGTGAGGGGGAACGAGCAGTACTTC
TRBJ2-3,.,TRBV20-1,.,CSGRAGAADTQYF,TGCAGTGGGAGGGCGGGGGCAGCAGATACGCAGTATTTT
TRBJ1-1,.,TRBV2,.,CASSEALPQEGDTEAFF,TGTGCCAGCAGTGAAGCCTTACCCCAGGAAGGGGACACTGAAGCTTTCTTT
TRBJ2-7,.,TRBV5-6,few,CASSSDREQYF,TGTGCCAGCAGCTCTGACCGCGAGCAGTACTTC
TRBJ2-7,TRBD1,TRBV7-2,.,CASSFDRGTFYEQYF,TGTGCCAGCAGCTTCGACAGGGGGACATTCTACGAGCAGTACTTC
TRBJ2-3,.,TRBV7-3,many,CASSSGQWGTQYF,TGTGCCAGCAGCTCCGGCCAGTGGGGTACGCAGTATTTT
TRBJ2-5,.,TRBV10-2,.,CASSESTGTQYF,TGCGCCAGCAGTGAGTCGACTGGGACCCAGTACTTC
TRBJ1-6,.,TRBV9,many,CASSVGLSYNSPLHF,TGTGCCAGCAGCGTGGGACTCTCCTATAATTCACCCCTCCACTTT
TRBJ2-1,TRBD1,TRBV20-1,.,CSANDQTGWPGGQFF,TGCAGCGCTAACGATCAGACAGGGTGGCCTGGGGGGCAGTTCTTC
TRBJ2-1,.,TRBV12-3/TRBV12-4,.,CASSLTRRQPNEQFF,TGTGCCAGCAGTTTAACCCGACGTCAACCCAATGAGCAGTTCTTC
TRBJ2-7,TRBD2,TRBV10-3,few,CAIAGSGLTGEQYF,TGTGCCATCGCCGGGTCGGGACTAACAGGCGAGCAGTACTTC
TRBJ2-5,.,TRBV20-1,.,CSATPDRTQETQYF,TGCAGTGCTACCCCAGACAGGACCCAAGAGACCCAGTACTTC
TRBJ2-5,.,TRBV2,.,CASAQGTQETQHF,TGTGCCAGCGCGCAGGGGACCCAAGAGACCCAGCACTTC
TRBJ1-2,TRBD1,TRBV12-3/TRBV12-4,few,CASSLYGTGDYGYTF,TGTGCCAGCAGTTTATACGGGACAGGGGACTATGGCTACACCTTC
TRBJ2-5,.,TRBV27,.,CASSSLGQETQHF,TGTGCCAGCAGTTCCCTAGGCCAAGAGACCCAGCACTTC
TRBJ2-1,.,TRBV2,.,CASRGGYNEQFF,TGTGCCAGCAGGGGGGGATACAATGAGCAGTTCTTC
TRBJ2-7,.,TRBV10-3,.,CAISESSGDYEQYF,TGTGCCATCAGTGAGTCGTCAGGGGACTACGAGCAGTACTTC
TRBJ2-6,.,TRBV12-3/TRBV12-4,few,CASSFWGEASGANVLTF,TGTGCCAGCAGTTTTTGGGGAGAGGCTTCTGGGGCCAACGTCCTGACTTTC
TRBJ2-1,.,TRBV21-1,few,CAPQDEQFF,TGTGCCCCCCAGGATGAGCAGTTCTTC
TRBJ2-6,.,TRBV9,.,CASSGVGAGANVLTF,TGTGCCAGCAGCGGCGTCGGGGCTGGGGCCAACGTCCTGACTTTC
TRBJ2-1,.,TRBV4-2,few,CASSQETAGQFF,TGTGCCAGCAGCCAAGAGACCGCAGGGCAGTTCTTC